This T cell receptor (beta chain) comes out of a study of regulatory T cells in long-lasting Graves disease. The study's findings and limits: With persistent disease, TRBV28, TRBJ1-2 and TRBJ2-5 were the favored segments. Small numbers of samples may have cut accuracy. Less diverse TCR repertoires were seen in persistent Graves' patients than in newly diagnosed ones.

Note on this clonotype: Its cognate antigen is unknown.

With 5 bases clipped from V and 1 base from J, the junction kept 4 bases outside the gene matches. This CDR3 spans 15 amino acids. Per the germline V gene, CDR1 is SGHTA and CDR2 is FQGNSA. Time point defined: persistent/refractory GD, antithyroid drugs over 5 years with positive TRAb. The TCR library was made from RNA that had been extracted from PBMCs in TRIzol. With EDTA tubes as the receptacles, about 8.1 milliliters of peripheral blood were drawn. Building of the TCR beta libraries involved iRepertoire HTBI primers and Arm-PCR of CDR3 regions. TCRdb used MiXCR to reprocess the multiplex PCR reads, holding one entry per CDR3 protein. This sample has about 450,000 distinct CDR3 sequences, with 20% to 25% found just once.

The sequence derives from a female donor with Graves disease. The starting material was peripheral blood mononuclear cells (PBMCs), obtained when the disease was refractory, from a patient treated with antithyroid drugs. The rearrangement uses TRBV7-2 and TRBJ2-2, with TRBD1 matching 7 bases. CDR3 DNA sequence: TGTGCCAGCAGCCCTCAGGGGGTGAACACCGGGGAGCTGTTTTTT. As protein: CASSPQGVNTGELFF.